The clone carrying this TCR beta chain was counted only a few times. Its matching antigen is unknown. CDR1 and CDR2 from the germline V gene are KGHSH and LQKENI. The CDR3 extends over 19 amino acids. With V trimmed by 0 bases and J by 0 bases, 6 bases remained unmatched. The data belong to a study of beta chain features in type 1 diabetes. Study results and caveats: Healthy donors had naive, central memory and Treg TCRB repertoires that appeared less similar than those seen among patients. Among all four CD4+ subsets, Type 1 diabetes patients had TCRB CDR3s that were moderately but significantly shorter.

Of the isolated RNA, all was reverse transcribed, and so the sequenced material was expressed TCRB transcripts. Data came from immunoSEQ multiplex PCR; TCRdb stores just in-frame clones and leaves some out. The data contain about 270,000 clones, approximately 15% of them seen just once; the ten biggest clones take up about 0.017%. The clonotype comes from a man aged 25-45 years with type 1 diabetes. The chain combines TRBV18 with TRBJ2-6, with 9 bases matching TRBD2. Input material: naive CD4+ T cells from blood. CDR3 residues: CASSPPALAGYSGANVLTF. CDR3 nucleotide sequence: TGTGCCAGCTCACCACCGGCACTAGCGGGCTACTCTGGGGCCAACGTCCTGACTTTC.